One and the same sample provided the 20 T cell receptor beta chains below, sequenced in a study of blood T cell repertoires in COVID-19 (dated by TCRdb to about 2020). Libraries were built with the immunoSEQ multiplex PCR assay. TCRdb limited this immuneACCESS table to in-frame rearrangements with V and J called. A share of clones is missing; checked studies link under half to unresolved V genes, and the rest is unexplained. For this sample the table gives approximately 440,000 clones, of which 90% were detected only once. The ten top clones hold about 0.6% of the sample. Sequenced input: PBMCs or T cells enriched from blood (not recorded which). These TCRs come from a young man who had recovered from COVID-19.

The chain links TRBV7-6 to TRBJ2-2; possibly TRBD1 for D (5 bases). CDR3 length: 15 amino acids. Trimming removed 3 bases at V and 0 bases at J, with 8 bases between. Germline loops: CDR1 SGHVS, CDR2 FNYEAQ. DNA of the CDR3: TGTGCCAGCAGCTTTTTAGGGGCGAACACCGGGGAGCTGTTTTTT. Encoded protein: CASSFLGANTGELFF.

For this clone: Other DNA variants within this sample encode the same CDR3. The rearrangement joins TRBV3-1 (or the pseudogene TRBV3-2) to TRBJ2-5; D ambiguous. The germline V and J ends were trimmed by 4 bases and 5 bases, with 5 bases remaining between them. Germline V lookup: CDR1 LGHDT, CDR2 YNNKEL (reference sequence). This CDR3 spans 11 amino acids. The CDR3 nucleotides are TGTGCCAGCAGCCCCGGTGAGACCCAGTACTTC. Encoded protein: CASSPGETQYF.

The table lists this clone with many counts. CDR3 DNA: TGTGCCAGCAGTGAAGGGGCCTCTGGGGCCAACGTCCTGACTTTC. Translating gives CASSEGASGANVLTF. This chain joins TRBV2 and TRBJ2-6, with D unclear. The CDR3 spans 15 residues. Germline values: CDR1 SNHLY, CDR2 FYNNEI. Trimming took off 1 base at V and 0 bases at J, with 4 bases between the two ends.

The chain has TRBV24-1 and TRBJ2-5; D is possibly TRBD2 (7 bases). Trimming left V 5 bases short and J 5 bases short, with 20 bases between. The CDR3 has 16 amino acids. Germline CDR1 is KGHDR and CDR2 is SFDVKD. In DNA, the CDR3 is TGTGCCACCAGTGGGAGAGGGGGGAGGGCTGGGGAGACCCAGTACTTC. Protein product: CATSGRGGRAGETQYF.

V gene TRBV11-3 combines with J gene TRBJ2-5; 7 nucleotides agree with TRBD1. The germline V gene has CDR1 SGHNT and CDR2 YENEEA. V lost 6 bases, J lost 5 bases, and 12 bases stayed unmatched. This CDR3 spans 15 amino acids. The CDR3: CASSLQGYGMETQYF. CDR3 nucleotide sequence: TGTGCCAGCAGTCTACAGGGGTATGGAATGGAGACCCAGTACTTC. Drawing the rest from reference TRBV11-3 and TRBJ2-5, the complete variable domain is EAGVVQSPRYKIIEKKQPVAFWCNPISGHNTLYWYLQNLGQGPELLIRYENEEAVDDSQLPKDRFSAERLKGVDSTLKIQPAELGDSAVYLCASSLQGYGMETQYFGPGTRLLVL.

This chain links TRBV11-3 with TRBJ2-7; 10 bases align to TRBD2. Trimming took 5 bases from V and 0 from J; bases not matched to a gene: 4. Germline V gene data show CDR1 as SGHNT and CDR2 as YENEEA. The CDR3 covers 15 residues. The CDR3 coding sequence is TGTGCCAGCAGCCGTACTAGCGGGGTCTCCTACGAGCAGTACTTC. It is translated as CASSRTSGVSYEQYF. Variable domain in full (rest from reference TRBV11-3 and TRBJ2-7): EAGVVQSPRYKIIEKKQPVAFWCNPISGHNTLYWYLQNLGQGPELLIRYENEEAVDDSQLPKDRFSAERLKGVDSTLKIQPAELGDSAVYLCASSRTSGVSYEQYFGPGTRLTVT.

The CDR3, as DNA: TGTGCCAGCAGCCCAGCGGGAGCTAGCACAGATACGCAGTATTTT. Amino acid sequence: CASSPAGASTDTQYF. V gene TRBV11-2 combines with J gene TRBJ2-3; 8 bases align to TRBD2. Germline lookup yields CDR1 SGHAT and CDR2 FQNNGV. This CDR3 region has 15 residues. V trimming: 5 bases; J trimming: 0 bases; junction bases outside the gene matches: 4.

The CDR3 nucleotides are TGTGCCAGCAGCCAAGGGGGAGTAGATGGCTACACCTTC. It yields the protein CASSQGGVDGYTF. The chain employs TRBV3-1 (or the pseudogene TRBV3-2) and TRBJ1-2; D is unresolved. The CDR3 contains 13 residues. Germline CDR1 reads LGHDT; CDR2 reads YNNKEL (reference sequence). V shed 1 base and J shed 6 bases, with 9 bases lying between them.

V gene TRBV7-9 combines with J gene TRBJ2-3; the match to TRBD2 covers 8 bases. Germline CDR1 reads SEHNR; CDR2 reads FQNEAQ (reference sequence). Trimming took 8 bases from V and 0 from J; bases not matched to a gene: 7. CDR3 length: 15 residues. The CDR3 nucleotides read TGTGCCAGCCCAGGCGGGAGGCCCAGCACAGATACGCAGTATTTT. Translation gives CASPGGRPSTDTQYF.

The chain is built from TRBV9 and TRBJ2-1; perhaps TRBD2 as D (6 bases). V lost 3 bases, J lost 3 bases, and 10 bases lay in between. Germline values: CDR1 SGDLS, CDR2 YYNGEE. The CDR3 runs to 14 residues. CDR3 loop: CASSAVTSYNEQFF. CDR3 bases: TGTGCCAGCAGCGCCGTGACTAGCTACAATGAGCAGTTCTTC.

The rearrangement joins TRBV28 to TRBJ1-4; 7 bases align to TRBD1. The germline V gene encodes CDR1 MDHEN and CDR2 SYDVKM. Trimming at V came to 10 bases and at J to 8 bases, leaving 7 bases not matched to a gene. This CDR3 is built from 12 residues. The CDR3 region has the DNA TGTGCCACCCACAGGGGCGGCGAAAAACTGTTTTTT. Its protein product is CATHRGGEKLFF.

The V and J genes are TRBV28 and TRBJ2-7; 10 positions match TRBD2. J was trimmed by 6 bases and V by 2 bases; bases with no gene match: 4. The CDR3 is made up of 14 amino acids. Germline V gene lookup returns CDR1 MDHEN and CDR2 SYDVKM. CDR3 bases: TGTGCCAGCAGTTTAACTAGCGGGAAGGTCGAGCAGTACTTC. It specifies CASSLTSGKVEQYF.

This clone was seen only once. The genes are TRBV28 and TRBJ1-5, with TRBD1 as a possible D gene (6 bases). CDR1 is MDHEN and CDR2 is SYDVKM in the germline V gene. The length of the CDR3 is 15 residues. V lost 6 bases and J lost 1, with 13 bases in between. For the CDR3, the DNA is TGTGCCAGCAGACCACAGGGAACAAGCAATCAGCCCCAGCATTTT. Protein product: CASRPQGTSNQPQHF.

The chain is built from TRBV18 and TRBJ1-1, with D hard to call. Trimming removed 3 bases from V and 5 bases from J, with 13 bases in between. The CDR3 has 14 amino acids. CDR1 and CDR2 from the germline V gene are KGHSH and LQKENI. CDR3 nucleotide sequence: TGTGCCAGCTCACCGAGCCAGGAATATACTGAAGCTTTCTTT. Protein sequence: CASSPSQEYTEAFF.

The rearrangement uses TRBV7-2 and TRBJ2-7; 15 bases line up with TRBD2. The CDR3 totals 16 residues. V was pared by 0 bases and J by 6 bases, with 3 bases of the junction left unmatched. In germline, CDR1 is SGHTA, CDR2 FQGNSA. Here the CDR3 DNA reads TGTGCCAGCAGCTTAGCATGGGGACTAGCGGGAGGCGAGCAGTACTTC. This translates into CASSLAWGLAGGEQYF.

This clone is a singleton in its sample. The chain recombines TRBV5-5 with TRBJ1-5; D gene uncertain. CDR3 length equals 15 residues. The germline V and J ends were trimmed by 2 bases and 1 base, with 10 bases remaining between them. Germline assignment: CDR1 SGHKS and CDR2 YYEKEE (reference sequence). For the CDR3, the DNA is TGTGCCAGCAGCTTAATGGGAGGGAGCAATCAGCCCCAGCATTTT. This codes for CASSLMGGSNQPQHF.

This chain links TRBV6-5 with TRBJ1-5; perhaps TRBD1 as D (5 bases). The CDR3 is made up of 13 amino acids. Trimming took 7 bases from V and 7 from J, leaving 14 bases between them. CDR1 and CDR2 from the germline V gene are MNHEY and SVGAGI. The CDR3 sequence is CASNTDQGQPQHF. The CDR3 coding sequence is TGTGCCAGCAACACCGACCAGGGACAGCCCCAGCATTTT.

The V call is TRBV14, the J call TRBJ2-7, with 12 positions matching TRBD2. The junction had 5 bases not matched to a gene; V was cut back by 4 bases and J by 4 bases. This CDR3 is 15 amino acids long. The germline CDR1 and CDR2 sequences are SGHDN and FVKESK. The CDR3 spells CASSPMTSGSYEQYF. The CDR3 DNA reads TGTGCCAGCAGCCCGATGACTAGCGGGAGTTACGAGCAGTACTTC.

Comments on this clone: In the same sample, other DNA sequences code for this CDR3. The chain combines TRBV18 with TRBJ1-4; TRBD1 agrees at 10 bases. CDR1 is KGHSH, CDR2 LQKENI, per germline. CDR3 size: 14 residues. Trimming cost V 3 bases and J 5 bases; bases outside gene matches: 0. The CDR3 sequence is CASSPGQGNEKLFF. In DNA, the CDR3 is TGTGCCAGCTCACCGGGACAGGGGAATGAAAAACTGTTTTTT.

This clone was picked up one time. CDR3 residues: CASSLAGRTGANVLTF. CDR3 DNA: TGTGCCAGCAGCTTAGCGGGTAGGACTGGGGCCAACGTCCTGACTTTC. The V and J genes are TRBV11-2 and TRBJ2-6; D remains unclear. This CDR3 contains 16 residues. V dropped 1 base and J dropped 2 bases, with 9 bases sitting between them. Germline V gives CDR1 SGHAT, CDR2 FQNNGV.